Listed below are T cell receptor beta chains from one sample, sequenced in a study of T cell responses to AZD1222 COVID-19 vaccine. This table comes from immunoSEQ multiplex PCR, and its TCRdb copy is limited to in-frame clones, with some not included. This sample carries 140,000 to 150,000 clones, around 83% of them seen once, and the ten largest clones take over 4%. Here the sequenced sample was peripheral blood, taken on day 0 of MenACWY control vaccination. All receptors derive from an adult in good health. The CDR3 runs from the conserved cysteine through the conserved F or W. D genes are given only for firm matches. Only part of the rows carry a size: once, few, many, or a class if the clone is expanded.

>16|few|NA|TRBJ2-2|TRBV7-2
CASSPYRGALAGELFF
TGTGCCAGCAGCCCCTACCGGGGGGCGTTAGCCGGGGAGCTGTTTTTT
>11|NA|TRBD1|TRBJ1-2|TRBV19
CASTGGYGYTF
TGTGCCAGTACAGGGGGGTATGGCTACACCTTC
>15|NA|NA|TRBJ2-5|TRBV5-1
CASSQVVGGGQTQYF
TGCGCCAGCAGCCAGGTTGTCGGAGGGGGCCAGACCCAGTACTTC
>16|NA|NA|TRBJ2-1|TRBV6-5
CASSYTLQGFGNEQFF
TGTGCCAGCAGTTACACCCTACAGGGTTTTGGCAATGAGCAGTTCTTC
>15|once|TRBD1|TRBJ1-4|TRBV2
CASTDGTGANEKLFF
TGTGCCAGCACAGACGGGACAGGGGCGAATGAAAAACTGTTTTTT
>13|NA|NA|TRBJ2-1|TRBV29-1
CSVNYGSYNEQFF
TGCAGCGTTAATTATGGATCCTACAATGAGCAGTTCTTC
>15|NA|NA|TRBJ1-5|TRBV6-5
CASSPGGYSNQPQHF
TGTGCCAGCAGCCCAGGAGGCTACAGCAATCAGCCCCAGCATTTT
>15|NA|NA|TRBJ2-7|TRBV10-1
CASSESLRPGDEQYF
TGCGCCAGCAGTGAGTCCTTGCGGCCTGGGGACGAGCAGTACTTC
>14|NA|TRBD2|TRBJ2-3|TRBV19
CASSIVTGGYTQYF
TGTGCCAGTAGTATAGTGACGGGGGGGTATACGCAGTATTTT
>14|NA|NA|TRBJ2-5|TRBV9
CASSGRTDHETQYF
TGTGCCAGCAGCGGAAGGACAGACCACGAGACCCAGTACTTC